A single sample is the source of the 13 T cell receptor beta chains below, sequenced in a study of memory CD4+ T cells and cytomegalovirus serostatus. Single viable CD3+CD4+CD8-CD45RO+ cells were sorted as the memory CD4+ T cells. Repertoires were generated with immunoSEQ multiplex PCR, while TCRdb's copy carries only in-frame clones and drops some. The sample consists of tens of thousands of clones, approximately 80% of them appearing once. Sequencing was carried out using memory CD4+ T cells from blood. Every receptor here comes from an adult in good health and CMV-seronegative.

This chain connects TRBV27 to TRBJ1-6, with D possibly matching TRBD1 (6 bases). There are 14 residues in the CDR3. Germline loops: CDR1 MNHEY, CDR2 SMNVEV (reference sequence). Deletions cut 4 bases from V and 9 bases from J, with 13 bases between. The CDR3 loop is CASSSLGGSSPLHF. As DNA, the CDR3 is TGTGCCAGCAGTTCCCTAGGGGGAAGTTCACCCCTCCACTTT.

The chain employs TRBV19 and TRBJ2-6; 8 bases are shared with TRBD1. Germline V gene lookup returns CDR1 LNHDA and CDR2 SQIVND (reference sequence). This CDR3 is 18 amino acids long. The V segment lost 2 bases and the J segment 3 bases; nucleotides outside the gene matches: 9. The DNA for the CDR3 is TGTGCCAGTAGTATATGGCAGGGGGCGGTTCATGGGGCCAACGTCCTGACTTTC. Its translation is CASSIWQGAVHGANVLTF.

This clone has only a few counts. J is TRBJ2-1 and V is TRBV11-3; TRBD2 matches 7 bases. The germline V gene has CDR1 SGHNT and CDR2 YENEEA. This CDR3 is 15 amino acids long. Losses at the gene ends were 6 bases for V and 2 bases for J; bases not matched to a gene: 7. The CDR3 sequence: CASSPGLDTYNEQFF. CDR3 nucleotide sequence: TGTGCCAGCAGTCCAGGACTAGATACCTACAATGAGCAGTTCTTC.

This chain joins TRBV5-4 and TRBJ2-5; D not certain. Germline V gene data show CDR1 as SGHNT and CDR2 as YYREEE (reference sequence). The CDR3 loop spans 16 amino acids. Trimming cost V 0 bases and J 4 bases, with 16 bases left between them. The CDR3 protein is CASSLDRPTKGETQYF. The CDR3 DNA is TGTGCCAGCAGCTTGGATCGGCCCACCAAGGGAGAGACCCAGTACTTC.

J is TRBJ1-1 and V is TRBV7-2; no firm D call. From germline, CDR1 is SGHTA and CDR2 FQGNSA. V lost 1 base and J lost 7, with 4 bases in between. CDR3 length: 11 residues. CDR3 sequence (DNA): TGTGCCAGCAGCTTAGTCGTTGAAGCTTTCTTT. This translates into CASSLVVEAFF.

The CDR3 region is CASSLGQFYYEQYF. CDR3 sequence (DNA): TGTGCCAGCAGCTTAGGTCAGTTCTACTACGAGCAGTACTTC. J is TRBJ2-7 and V is TRBV7-8; D unclear. CDR1 is SGHVS and CDR2 is FQNEAQ in the germline V gene. V lost 1 base and J 3 bases, leaving 10 bases between the germline ends. This CDR3 spans 14 amino acids.

The chain has TRBV28 and TRBJ1-5; D is unresolved. This CDR3 is 13 amino acids long. V was cut by 6 bases and J by 7 bases, with 13 bases left in between. Germline CDR1 and CDR2: MDHEN and SYDVKM. CDR3 amino acids: CASRGGVGQPQHF. Written as DNA, the CDR3 is TGTGCCAGCAGGGGTGGGGTCGGGCAGCCCCAGCATTTT.

There are a few counts of this clone. The rearrangement uses TRBV7-2 and TRBJ1-1; D not resolved. The CDR3 is made up of 13 amino acids. V was cut by 9 bases and J by 0 bases, with 11 bases left in between. CDR1 is SGHTA, CDR2 FQGNSA, per germline. Written as DNA, the CDR3 is TGTGCCAGTTTCCCGGGCATGAACACTGAAGCTTTCTTT. Translating gives CASFPGMNTEAFF.

The V and J genes are TRBV11-2 and TRBJ1-2; D possibly corresponds to TRBD1 (6 bases). CDR3 length equals 14 residues. Trimming shortened V by 5 bases and J by 2 bases, and 12 bases separated the two germline ends. The germline V gene has CDR1 SGHAT and CDR2 FQNNGV. The CDR3 loop reads CASSPQTGNYGYTF. CDR3 DNA: TGTGCCAGCAGCCCCCAAACAGGGAACTATGGCTACACCTTC.

DNA for the CDR3: TGTGCCAGCAGTGAAAACAGGGCGGTCACCGGGGAGCTGTTTTTT. Residues: CASSENRAVTGELFF. The chain employs TRBV2 and TRBJ2-2; the D gene is possibly TRBD1 (6 bases). This CDR3 is built from 15 residues. V was shortened by 2 bases and J by 4 bases, with 11 bases between the two germline ends. In germline, CDR1 is SNHLY, CDR2 FYNNEI.

This chain links TRBV18 with TRBJ2-1; the match to TRBD2 covers 13 bases. From germline, CDR1 is KGHSH and CDR2 LQKENI. CDR3 size: 16 residues. V was clipped by 3 bases and J by 5 bases; unmatched bases: 4. CDR3: CASSPRTSGSNNEQFF. CDR3 sequence (DNA): TGTGCCAGCTCACCTCGGACTAGCGGGAGTAACAATGAGCAGTTCTTC. Full variable domain (rest looked up from reference TRBV18 and TRBJ2-1): NAGVMQNPRHLVRRRGQEARLRCSPMKGHSHVYWYRQLPEEGLKFMVYLQKENIIDESGMPKERFSAEFPKEGPSILRIQQVVRGDSAAYFCASSPRTSGSNNEQFFGPGTRLTVL.

The V call is TRBV10-1, the J call TRBJ1-2, with D hard to call. Looked up from germline, CDR1 is WNHNN and CDR2 is SYGVQD (reference sequence). The V and J ends lost 3 bases and 4 bases respectively, with 9 bases between them. The CDR3 consists of 13 residues. The DNA of the CDR3 is TGCGCCAGCAGTGAATGTACAGCCTATGGCTACACCTTC. This encodes CASSECTAYGYTF.

The genes are TRBV7-2 and TRBJ2-7, with TRBD2 matching 12 bases. Germline-derived CDR1 and CDR2 are SGHTA and FQGNSA. Trimming cost V 1 base and J 2 bases; bases outside gene matches: 3. There are 16 residues in the CDR3. The CDR3 reads CASSLDASGRAYEQYF. The CDR3 DNA follows: TGTGCCAGCAGCTTAGATGCTAGCGGGAGGGCCTACGAGCAGTACTTC.